This passage covers 3 T cell receptor beta chains from one sample sequenced in a study of cytomegalovirus exposure and HLA in healthy donors. Researchers ran the PCR with 60 Vbeta and 13 Jbeta primers. Generated by immunoSEQ multiplex PCR, the TCRdb table keeps only in-frame clones and is missing some. The table shows about 57,000 clones, with 79% occurring only once. Sequencing was performed on PBMCs. Source of these receptors: a woman aged 25 to 39 in good health and CMV-seronegative.

The chain recombines TRBV6-5 with TRBJ2-1, with D tentatively TRBD1 (6 bases). In germline, CDR1 is MNHEY, CDR2 SVGAGI. Deletions cut 5 bases from V and 3 bases from J, with 14 bases between. The CDR3 covers 15 residues. The CDR3 DNA sequence: TGTGCCAGCAGTAGCCCGGGACACCTCTACAATGAGCAGTTCTTC. Its translation: CASSSPGHLYNEQFF.

This sequence joins TRBV11-2 and TRBJ2-2, with 9 bases aligning to TRBD1. This CDR3 spans 16 amino acids. The V and J ends lost 5 bases and 8 bases, in that order; junction bases with no gene match: 12. Germline V gives CDR1 SGHAT, CDR2 FQNNGV. CDR3 sequence (DNA): TGTGCCAGCAGCAGTTCCGGGACAGGGAGGACGGGGGAGCTGTTTTTT. This encodes CASSSSGTGRTGELFF.

The chain is built from TRBV6-6 and TRBJ2-6; D gene ambiguous. Deletions cut 5 bases from V and 1 base from J, with 12 bases between. The CDR3 runs to 16 residues. CDR1 is MNHNY, CDR2 SVGAGI, per germline (reference sequence). This chain's CDR3 is CASSPGSRSGANVLTF. The CDR3 coding sequence is TGTGCCAGCAGTCCCGGGTCACGGTCTGGGGCCAACGTCCTGACTTTC.